The 21 T cell receptor beta chains given below trace back to one sample, sequenced in a study of shared clonotypes between healthy human individuals. Libraries were prepared by immunoSEQ multiplex PCR; TCRdb keeps only in-frame clonotypes and omits some of them. The sample shows about 1.5 million clones, roughly 98% of them seen only once. Sequenced material: naive CD4+ T cells sorted from blood. Subset: CD45RA+ positively selected. These receptors were taken from a man aged 25 to 45 in good health.

This chain joins TRBV21-1 and TRBJ2-7; the table calls TRBD2, which could not be checked here. TRBV21-1 is annotated as a pseudogene. This CDR3 contains 17 residues. The chain's CDR3 is CASSKALGLAQTYEQYF. The CDR3 DNA is TGTGCCAGCAGCAAAGCTTTAGGCCTAGCGCAAACCTACGAGCAGTACTTC.

The chain uses TRBV29-1 and TRBJ2-3; 7 nucleotides match TRBD2. Germline V gene sequence: CDR1 SQVTM, CDR2 ANQGSEA. The CDR3 contains 13 residues. V was clipped by 4 bases and J by 2 bases; unmatched bases: 3. The CDR3 region has the DNA TGCAGCGTTGGAAGCGGGAACACAGATACGCAGTATTTT. This sequence encodes CSVGSGNTDTQYF.

This clone was detected once. This chain connects TRBV10-1 to TRBJ2-7, with a possible D match to TRBD2 (5 bases). V gave up 4 bases and J gave up 0 bases, with 13 bases separating them. Germline V lookup: CDR1 WNHNN, CDR2 SYGVQD (reference sequence). The CDR3 is 15 residues long. CDR3 sequence (DNA): TGCGCCAGCAGTGGACGGGGTCTAAGCTCCTACGAGCAGTACTTC. Amino acid sequence: CASSGRGLSSYEQYF.

V gene TRBV19 combines with J gene TRBJ2-7; tentative D call: TRBD2 (6 bases). V was shortened by 3 bases and J by 5 bases, with 11 bases between the two germline ends. CDR1 LNHDA and CDR2 SQIVND come from the germline V gene (reference sequence). The CDR3 is 13 amino acids. The CDR3 sequence: CASSMGRWDEQYF. CDR3 in DNA: TGTGCCAGTAGTATGGGGAGGTGGGACGAGCAGTACTTC.

V gene TRBV6-1 combines with J gene TRBJ2-3, with a tentative D call TRBD1 (5 bases). Trimming took off 3 bases at V and 0 bases at J, with 10 bases between the two ends. The CDR3 totals 15 residues. Germline V gene lookup returns CDR1 MNHNS and CDR2 SASEGT. CDR3 sequence (DNA): TGTGCCAGCAGTGATAGACAGAGGAGCACAGATACGCAGTATTTT. Translating it yields CASSDRQRSTDTQYF.

J is TRBJ2-6 and V is TRBV5-1; TRBD1 matches at 10 bases. Trimming took 0 bases from V and 0 from J; bases not matched to a gene: 6. The CDR3 totals 19 residues. Germline V lookup: CDR1 SGHRS, CDR2 YFSETQ. CDR3 sequence: CASSLAGTGASSGANVLTF. CDR3 in DNA: TGCGCCAGCAGCTTGGCCGGGACAGGGGCGAGCTCTGGGGCCAACGTCCTGACTTTC.

This chain uses TRBV6-6 with TRBJ1-5; D possibly corresponds to TRBD1 (6 bases). Trimming stripped 7 bases from V and 0 bases from J, with 13 bases between. Germline lookup yields CDR1 MNHNY and CDR2 SVGAGI (reference sequence). The CDR3 has 15 residues. The CDR3 is CASNSGQHSNQPQHF. CDR3 nucleotide sequence: TGTGCCAGCAACTCAGGACAGCATAGCAATCAGCCCCAGCATTTT.

The chain recombines TRBV2 with TRBJ2-3; perhaps TRBD1 as D (6 bases). Trimming took off 10 bases at V and 2 bases at J, with 13 bases between the two ends. Germline-derived CDR1 and CDR2 are SNHLY and FYNNEI. CDR3 length: 13 residues. CDR3 region: CATQGWVTDTQYF. DNA for the CDR3: TGTGCCACCCAGGGGTGGGTCACAGATACGCAGTATTTT.

About this clone: Within the sample, other DNA sequences also encode this same CDR3. The CDR3 sequence: CASSLDSPNQPQHF. In DNA, the CDR3 is TGCGCCAGCAGCTTGGACAGCCCGAATCAGCCCCAGCATTTT. The V gene is TRBV5-1, the J gene TRBJ1-5; D not certain. Germline V gene lookup returns CDR1 SGHRS and CDR2 YFSETQ. Trimming took off 0 bases at V and 4 bases at J, with 8 bases between the two ends. The CDR3 loop spans 14 amino acids. The full variable domain, with the rest looked up from reference TRBV5-1 and TRBJ1-5, is KAGVTQTPRYLIKTRGQQVTLSCSPISGHRSVSWYQQTPGQGLQFLFEYFSETQRNKGNFPGRFSGRQFSNSRSEMNVSTLELGDSALYLCASSLDSPNQPQHFGDGTRLSIL.

In DNA form, the CDR3 reads TGTGCCAGTAGTCCTAGCGGGAGGGCATATGAGCAGTTCTTC. Translated, it gives CASSPSGRAYEQFF. The V call is TRBV19, the J call TRBJ2-1, with 12 bases fitting TRBD2. The CDR3 has 14 residues. CDR1 and CDR2 (germline): LNHDA, SQIVND (reference sequence). Germline trimming cut 5 bases from V and 8 bases from J; bases unmatched to any gene: 4.

J is TRBJ1-2 and V is TRBV20-1; no clear D. CDR3 length equals 11 residues. Trimming stripped 4 bases from V and 6 bases from J, with 9 bases between. Germline CDR1 and CDR2: DFQATT and SNEGSKA (reference sequence). CDR3: CSATRSDGYTF. The CDR3 nucleotides read TGCAGTGCTACTAGGTCGGATGGCTACACCTTC.

Written as DNA, the CDR3 is TGCGCCAGCAGCTTCAGCGGGAGCCGAGAGACCCAGTACTTC. As protein: CASSFSGSRETQYF. The V call is TRBV5-1, the J call TRBJ2-5, with 8 bases fitting TRBD2. The CDR3 covers 14 residues. V was clipped by 2 bases and J by 4 bases; unmatched bases: 4. In germline, CDR1 is SGHRS, CDR2 YFSETQ. The entire variable domain, with the rest obtained from reference TRBV5-1 and TRBJ2-5, is as follows: KAGVTQTPRYLIKTRGQQVTLSCSPISGHRSVSWYQQTPGQGLQFLFEYFSETQRNKGNFPGRFSGRQFSNSRSEMNVSTLELGDSALYLCASSFSGSRETQYFGPGTRLLVL.

Written as DNA, the CDR3 is TGTGCCAGCAGTCGAACCCGCGGGAGGGTTTCCTACGAGCAGTACTTC. Its translation is CASSRTRGRVSYEQYF. V gene TRBV7-9 combines with J gene TRBJ2-7; 9 bases are shared with TRBD2. CDR1 SEHNR and CDR2 FQNEAQ come from the germline V gene (reference sequence). The CDR3 is 16 amino acids. Trimming at V came to 6 bases and at J to 1 base, leaving 10 bases not matched to a gene.

The J gene is TRBJ1-1, the V gene TRBV29-1; perhaps TRBD1 as D (5 bases). The V gene lost 3 bases and the J gene lost 4 bases, with 12 bases spanning the gap. Germline-derived CDR1 and CDR2 are SQVTM and ANQGSEA. The CDR3 runs 13 residues. The CDR3 loop reads CSVDVTAATEAFF. Written as DNA, the CDR3 is TGCAGCGTTGACGTGACAGCTGCCACTGAAGCTTTCTTT.

This chain uses TRBV5-8 with TRBJ2-1; possible D gene TRBD2, 5 bases. CDR1 is SGHTS, CDR2 YDEGEE, per germline. The V gene lost 2 bases and the J gene lost 15 bases, with 15 bases spanning the gap. This CDR3 is 12 amino acids long. The CDR3 reads CASSFATADRFF. The CDR3, as DNA: TGTGCCAGCAGCTTCGCTACAGCGGACCGGTTCTTC.

This chain connects TRBV2 to TRBJ2-7, with TRBD2 matching 8 bases. J was trimmed by 5 bases and V by 7 bases; bases with no gene match: 4. This CDR3 has 12 amino acids. Germline values: CDR1 SNHLY, CDR2 FYNNEI. The CDR3 nucleotides read TGTGCCAGCAAACGGGAGGGCAACGAGCAGTACTTC. Translation gives CASKREGNEQYF.

This chain uses TRBV19 with TRBJ2-5, with 7 nucleotides matching TRBD1. This CDR3 comprises 16 residues. Germline CDR1 is LNHDA and CDR2 is SQIVND (reference sequence). With 6 bases clipped from V and 2 bases from J, the junction kept 12 bases outside the gene matches. CDR3 in DNA: TGTGCCAGTAGCAGGGCCGGGACAGTACATCAAGAGACCCAGTACTTC. It is translated as CASSRAGTVHQETQYF.

In regard to this clone: Distinct nucleotide sequences in the sample also encode this CDR3. The chain uses TRBV19 and TRBJ2-7; 11 bases align to TRBD2. This CDR3 has 15 amino acids. Germline lookup yields CDR1 LNHDA and CDR2 SQIVND (reference sequence). V was pared by 2 bases and J by 1 base, with 1 base of the junction left unmatched. CDR3 sequence: CASSIRTSGSYEQYF. The CDR3 bases are TGTGCCAGTAGTATACGGACTAGCGGGTCCTACGAGCAGTACTTC.

This chain uses TRBV28 with TRBJ1-2; TRBD1 agrees at 7 bases. The CDR3 is 13 amino acids. The J segment lost 8 bases and the V segment lost 7 bases, leaving 10 bases of the junction unmatched. Germline V CDR1 and CDR2: MDHEN, SYDVKM. The CDR3 region is CASTTRQGEGYTF. CDR3 sequence (DNA): TGTGCCAGCACCACCCGACAGGGCGAAGGCTACACCTTC.

The chain employs TRBV6-1 and TRBJ2-1; D might be TRBD2 (5 bases). Trimming shortened V by 3 bases and J by 4 bases, and 13 bases separated the two germline ends. Germline lookup yields CDR1 MNHNS and CDR2 SASEGT. This CDR3 comprises 15 residues. The CDR3 nucleotides are TGTGCCAGCAGTGATAGGCGGGCGCATTACAATGAGCAGTTCTTC. It yields the protein CASSDRRAHYNEQFF.

This chain links TRBV11-1 with TRBJ2-3; D possibly corresponds to TRBD2 (6 bases). With 5 bases removed from V and 3 bases from J, the gap between germline ends came to 12 bases. Germline loops: CDR1 SGHAT, CDR2 FQDESV (reference sequence). The CDR3 length is 14 residues. The chain's CDR3 is CASSLRDLTDTQYF. The CDR3 nucleotides are TGTGCCAGCAGCCTCAGGGACTTAACAGATACGCAGTATTTT.